This T cell receptor beta chain was recorded in a study of blood T cell repertoires in COVID-19. On the study more broadly: The United States, Italy and Spain supplied acute and convalescent COVID-19 samples. Nucleic acid was either cDNA or gDNA, and it came from T cells, B-cell-depleted T cells, or PBMCs.

This CDR3 region has 14 residues. CDR1 is SGHRS and CDR2 is YFSETQ in the germline V gene. Trimming took off 5 bases at V and 1 base at J, with 12 bases between the two ends. The authors' processing: Quantification of nucleated cells was approximated via reference gene primer amplification. The protocol was immunoSEQ multiplex PCR, while the TCRdb copy is restricted to in-frame clones and leaves out a portion. Clonal size and the V and J genes are those of that table, whereas D and trimming came from the DNA. The data show some 250,000 clones, around 81% seen once. The receptor was isolated from a woman at least 80 years old with COVID-19, enrolled during active disease. Material for sequencing was peripheral blood. J is TRBJ1-1 and V is TRBV5-1; the D gene is possibly TRBD1 (5 bases). In nucleotides, the CDR3 is TGCGCCAGCAGACGGGGGACGACGAACACTGAAGCTTTCTTT. Amino acid sequence: CASRRGTTNTEAFF. The whole variable domain, remainder taken from reference TRBV5-1 and TRBJ1-1, is KAGVTQTPRYLIKTRGQQVTLSCSPISGHRSVSWYQQTPGQGLQFLFEYFSETQRNKGNFPGRFSGRQFSNSRSEMNVSTLELGDSALYLCASRRGTTNTEAFFGQGTRLTVV.